What follows are 6 T cell receptor beta chains derived from one specimen sequenced in a study of beta chain features in type 1 diabetes. Every bit of the isolated RNA underwent reverse transcription, so sequencing read expressed TCRB transcripts. Repertoires were generated with immunoSEQ multiplex PCR, while TCRdb's copy carries only in-frame clones and drops some. The sample lists nearly 250,000 clones, about 14% occurring once. Sequencing used naive CD4+ T cells from blood. The source of these receptors is a woman aged 40 to 50 in good health.

The sample holds a few counts of this clone. The chain joins TRBV10-3 to TRBJ1-5; D call uncertain. The germline V gene encodes CDR1 ENHRY and CDR2 SYGVKD. This CDR3 region has 14 residues. The ends were cut back, 3 bases at V and 2 bases at J, with 8 bases in the middle. The CDR3 here is CAISEAYGNQPQHF. The CDR3 DNA follows: TGTGCCATCAGTGAAGCCTACGGCAATCAGCCCCAGCATTTT.

The gene calls are TRBV7-9 and TRBJ2-7; 11 bases agree with TRBD1. The CDR3 sequence is 16 residues long. V lost 4 bases and J lost 4; bases outside the gene matches: 9. From germline, CDR1 is SEHNR and CDR2 FQNEAQ (reference sequence). Here the CDR3 reads CASSYNGQGASYEQYF. CDR3 DNA: TGTGCCAGCAGCTACAATGGACAGGGGGCAAGTTACGAGCAGTACTTC.

This clone was observed a handful of times. The rearrangement joins TRBV7-9 to TRBJ2-5, with TRBD2 matching over 9 bases. CDR1 is SEHNR and CDR2 is FQNEAQ in the germline V gene (reference sequence). The CDR3 loop spans 16 amino acids. V lost 1 base and J lost 1; bases outside the gene matches: 4. The CDR3 nucleotides are TGTGCCAGCAGCTTAGGTTCTAGCGGGGCCCAAGAGACCCAGTACTTC. It yields the protein CASSLGSSGAQETQYF.

This clone was picked up a small number of times. The DNA of the CDR3 is TGTGCCAGCAGGGATGACAATCTACCGAACACTGAAGCTTTCTTT. Protein product: CASRDDNLPNTEAFF. V usage is TRBV5-4 and J usage is TRBJ1-1; D is unclear. Between the trimmed V and J ends, which lost 5 bases and 1 base, there was a span of 15 bases. The CDR3 runs 15 residues. Germline V gene sequence: CDR1 SGHNT, CDR2 YYREEE (reference sequence).

V gene TRBV5-6 combines with J gene TRBJ2-5; D gene unclear. The CDR3 loop spans 14 amino acids. Germline V gene data show CDR1 as SGHDT and CDR2 as YYEEEE. Trimming removed 1 base at V and 3 bases at J, with 10 bases between. CDR3 sequence (DNA): TGTGCCAGCAGCTTGATCGCGGCGGAAGAGACCCAGTACTTC. This codes for CASSLIAAEETQYF.

About this clone itself: Other DNA sequences in this specimen translate into the identical CDR3. The rearrangement uses TRBV19 and TRBJ2-5; TRBD2 matches at 13 bases. The CDR3 consists of 14 residues. Germline CDR1 and CDR2: LNHDA and SQIVND (reference sequence). V was pared by 7 bases and J by 4 bases, with 3 bases of the junction left unmatched. The CDR3, as DNA: TGTGCCAGTAAGACTAGCGGGGGGAGAGAGACCCAGTACTTC. It codes for CASKTSGGRETQYF.